This T cell receptor beta chain was sequenced during a study of blood T cells in healthy people across ages. This clonotype has just a few counts. It was with a sample-barcoded 5' primer and a J-beta primer mix that a second PCR of about 6 to 12 cycles was run. Any given sample supplied a minimum of 2.5 million CDR3-containing paired-end reads. TCRdb reprocessed the 5' RACE reads with MiXCR, giving one entry per CDR3 protein. This sample has some 690,000 distinct CDR3 sequences, with around a fifth found just once. The CDR3 contains 15 residues. Germline V gene data show CDR1 as LGHDT and CDR2 as YNNKEL (reference sequence).

The rearrangement links TRBV3-1 to TRBJ2-7; 7 nucleotides align to TRBD2. The DNA end favors TRBJ2-5, so the J call may be wrong. The source of this sequence is a man in his 70s in good health. Sequencing was done on a sample of blood. DNA of the CDR3: TGTGCCAGCAGCCTCGGACTAGTGGACATAGAGACCCAGTACTTC. Amino acid sequence: CASSLGLVDIETQYF.